Listed below are T cell receptor beta chains from one sample, sequenced in a study of T cell responses to AZD1222 COVID-19 vaccine. Profiling relied on immunoSEQ multiplex PCR, and the TCRdb table lists in-frame clones only, not all of them. The data contain over 150,000 clones, around 85% of them singletons. Material: peripheral blood, obtained on day 0 of MenACWY control vaccination. The source of these receptors is an adult in good health. Each CDR3 is given with its conserved first and last residue. The D gene is left open where the match is weak. For some rows the clone size is stated as once, few or many, or as a class when expanded; others skip it.

>NA|TRBJ1-6|TRBV7-3|NA
CASSLGRNSPLHF
TGTGCCAGCAGCTTGGGAAGGAATTCACCCCTCCACTTT
>NA|TRBJ2-2|TRBV5-1|NA
CASSLPSGELFF
TGCGCCAGCAGCTTACCCTCGGGGGAGCTGTTTTTT
>TRBD2|TRBJ2-1|TRBV19|NA
CASSIELAAWNEQFF
TGTGCCAGTAGTATTGAACTAGCGGCCTGGAATGAGCAGTTCTTC
>TRBD2|TRBJ2-3|TRBV7-3|NA
CASSPGLGGTDTQYF
TGTGCCAGCAGCCCGGGGTTGGGGGGGACAGATACGCAGTATTTT
>NA|TRBJ1-2|TRBV27|NA
CASSRTVPNYGYTF
TGTGCCAGCAGTCGGACAGTCCCTAACTATGGCTACACCTTC
>NA|TRBJ1-2|TRBV6-1|NA
CASSDGGKGGYTF
TGTGCCAGCAGTGATGGGGGGAAAGGTGGCTACACCTTC
>NA|TRBJ2-1|TRBV7-2|NA
CASTRGLYNEQFF
TGTGCCAGCACCCGAGGGTTATACAATGAGCAGTTCTTC
>NA|TRBJ2-6|TRBV2|NA
CASIVLSGANVLTF
TGTGCCAGCATAGTCCTCTCTGGGGCCAACGTCCTGACTTTC
>NA|TRBJ2-4|TRBV20-1|NA
CSARDKNIQYF
TGCAGTGCCAGAGACAAAAACATTCAGTACTTC
>NA|TRBJ1-5|TRBV11-2|NA
CASSLGGVRQPQHF
TGTGCCAGCAGCTTAGGTGGGGTTCGTCAGCCCCAGCATTTT
>NA|TRBJ1-1|TRBV5-6|NA
CASSVIRDDTEAFF
TGTGCCAGCAGCGTAATCAGGGACGACACTGAAGCTTTCTTT
>TRBD1|TRBJ1-4|TRBV28|NA
CASSLLEGAAEKLFF
TGTGCCAGCAGTTTATTAGAGGGGGCAGCTGAAAAACTGTTTTTT
>NA|TRBJ2-7|TRBV6-6|NA
CASLWAANSYEQYF
TGTGCCAGCCTCTGGGCGGCTAACTCCTACGAGCAGTACTTC
>NA|TRBJ2-1|TRBV10-1|NA
CASSGPSGGSSYNEQFF
TGCGCCAGCAGTGGGCCGTCCGGGGGTAGCTCCTACAATGAGCAGTTCTTC
>TRBD1|TRBJ1-2|TRBV10-2|once
CASSEWDRHYGYTF
TGCGCCAGCAGTGAGTGGGACAGACACTATGGCTACACCTTC
>NA|TRBJ1-2|TRBV30|NA
CAWSPVYGYTF
TGTGCCTGGAGTCCAGTCTATGGCTACACCTTC
>NA|TRBJ1-1|TRBV5-1|NA
CASSLDGRGNTEAFF
TGCGCCAGCAGCTTGGATGGCAGGGGGAACACTGAAGCTTTCTTT
>NA|TRBJ2-7|TRBV6-6|NA
CASSYGDSAYEQYF
TGTGCCAGCAGTTACGGGGATTCAGCCTACGAGCAGTACTTC
>NA|TRBJ1-1|TRBV9|NA
CASSVAQTTEAFF
TGTGCCAGCAGCGTAGCACAGACCACTGAAGCTTTCTTT
>TRBD2|TRBJ2-1|TRBV18|NA
CASSRREINNEQFF
TGTGCCAGCTCACGGCGGGAGATAAACAATGAGCAGTTCTTC
>NA|TRBJ2-6|TRBV2|few
CASSFERGPGANVLTF
TGTGCCAGCTCTTTCGAACGGGGCCCCGGGGCCAACGTCCTGACTTTC
>NA|TRBJ1-3|TRBV4-1|once
CASSQDGNSRANTIYF
TGCGCCAGCAGCCAAGATGGGAACTCAAGAGCAAACACCATATATTTT
>NA|TRBJ1-5|TRBV28|NA
CASSPAGGDQPQHF
TGTGCCAGCAGCCCCGCTGGGGGCGATCAGCCCCAGCATTTT
>TRBD2|TRBJ2-1|TRBV19|NA
CASTRASGRRLEQFF
TGTGCCAGTACTAGGGCTAGCGGGAGGAGGCTTGAGCAGTTCTTC
>NA|TRBJ2-7|TRBV6-2/TRBV6-3|NA
CASTPDGTGSEQYF
TGTGCCAGCACCCCGGACGGGACTGGGAGCGAGCAGTACTTC
>NA|TRBJ1-1|TRBV28|NA
CASVEGLNTEAFF
TGTGCCAGCGTGGAGGGCTTGAACACTGAAGCTTTCTTT
>NA|TRBJ2-1|TRBV14|once
CASSRRGFSREQFF
TGTGCCAGCAGCCGTCGTGGCTTCTCCCGGGAGCAGTTCTTC
>NA|TRBJ2-2|TRBV12-3/TRBV12-4|few
CASLRSGSGELFF
TGTGCCAGCCTCCGATCGGGATCCGGGGAGCTGTTTTTT
>NA|TRBJ2-1|TRBV10-2|NA
CASSNGVEQFF
TGCGCCAGCAGTAACGGTGTAGAGCAGTTCTTC
>NA|TRBJ2-5|TRBV5-1|NA
CASSLAGPRETQYF
TGCGCCAGCAGCTTGGCAGGCCCTAGGGAGACCCAGTACTTC
>NA|TRBJ2-1|TRBV5-1|few
CASSLEDSVFLF
TGCGCCAGCAGCTTGGAGGACAGTGTTTTCCTCTTC
>NA|TRBJ1-5|TRBV20-1|NA
CSASRGFQPQHF
TGCAGTGCTAGTAGAGGTTTTCAGCCCCAGCATTTT
>TRBD1|TRBJ2-5|TRBV28|NA
CASRSQGARRQETQYF
TGTGCCAGCAGGTCCCAGGGGGCTAGAAGGCAAGAGACCCAGTACTTC
>TRBD1|TRBJ2-1|TRBV5-1|NA
CASSPGQEYNEQFF
TGCGCCAGCAGCCCCGGACAGGAATACAATGAGCAGTTCTTC
>NA|TRBJ2-5|TRBV29-1|NA
CSVEDQDRARRAQYF
TGCAGCGTTGAAGATCAGGACCGGGCCCGGAGGGCCCAGTACTTC
>NA|TRBJ2-2|TRBV4-1|NA
CASSQDRNTGELFF
TGCGCCAGCAGCCAAGACAGGAACACCGGGGAGCTGTTTTTT
>TRBD1|TRBJ1-6|TRBV7-9|NA
CASRIGQGSNNSPLHF
TGTGCCAGCAGAATAGGACAGGGCTCGAATAATTCACCCCTCCACTTT